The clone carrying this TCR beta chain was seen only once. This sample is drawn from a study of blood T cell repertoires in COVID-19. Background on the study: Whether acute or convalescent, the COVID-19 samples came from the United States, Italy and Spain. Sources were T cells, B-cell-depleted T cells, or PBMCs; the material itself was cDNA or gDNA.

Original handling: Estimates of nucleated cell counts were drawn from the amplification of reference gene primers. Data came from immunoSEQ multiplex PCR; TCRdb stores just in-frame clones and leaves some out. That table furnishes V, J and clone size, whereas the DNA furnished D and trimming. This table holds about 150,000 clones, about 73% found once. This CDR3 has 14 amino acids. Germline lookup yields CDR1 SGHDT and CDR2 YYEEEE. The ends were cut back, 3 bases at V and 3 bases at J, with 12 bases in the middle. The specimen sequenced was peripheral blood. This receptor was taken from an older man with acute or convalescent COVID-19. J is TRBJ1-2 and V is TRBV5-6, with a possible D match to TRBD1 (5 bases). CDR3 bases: TGTGCCAGCAGCTGGATTGACAGCCACTATGGCTACACCTTC. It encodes CASSWIDSHYGYTF.